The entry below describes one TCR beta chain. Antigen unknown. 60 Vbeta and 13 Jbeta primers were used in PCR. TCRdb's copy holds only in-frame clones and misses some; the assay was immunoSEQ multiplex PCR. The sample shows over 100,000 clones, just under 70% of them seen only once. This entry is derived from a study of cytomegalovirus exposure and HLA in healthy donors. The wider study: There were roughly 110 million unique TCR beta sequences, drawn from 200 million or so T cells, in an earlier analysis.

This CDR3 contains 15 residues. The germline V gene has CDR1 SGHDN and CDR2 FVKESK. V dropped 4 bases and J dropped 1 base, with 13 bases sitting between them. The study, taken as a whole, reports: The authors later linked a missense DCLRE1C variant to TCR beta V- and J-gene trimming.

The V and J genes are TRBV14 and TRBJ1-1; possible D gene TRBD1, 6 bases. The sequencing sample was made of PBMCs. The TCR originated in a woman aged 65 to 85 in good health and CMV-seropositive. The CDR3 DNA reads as TGTGCCAGCAGCCCCTACCTGACAGGGAACACTGAAGCTTTCTTT. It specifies CASSPYLTGNTEAFF. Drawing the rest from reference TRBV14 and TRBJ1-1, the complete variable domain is EAGVTQFPSHSVIEKGQTVTLRCDPISGHDNLYWYRRVMGKEIKFLLHFVKESKQDESGMPNNRFLAERTGGTYSTLKVQPAELEDSGVYFCASSPYLTGNTEAFFGQGTRLTVV.